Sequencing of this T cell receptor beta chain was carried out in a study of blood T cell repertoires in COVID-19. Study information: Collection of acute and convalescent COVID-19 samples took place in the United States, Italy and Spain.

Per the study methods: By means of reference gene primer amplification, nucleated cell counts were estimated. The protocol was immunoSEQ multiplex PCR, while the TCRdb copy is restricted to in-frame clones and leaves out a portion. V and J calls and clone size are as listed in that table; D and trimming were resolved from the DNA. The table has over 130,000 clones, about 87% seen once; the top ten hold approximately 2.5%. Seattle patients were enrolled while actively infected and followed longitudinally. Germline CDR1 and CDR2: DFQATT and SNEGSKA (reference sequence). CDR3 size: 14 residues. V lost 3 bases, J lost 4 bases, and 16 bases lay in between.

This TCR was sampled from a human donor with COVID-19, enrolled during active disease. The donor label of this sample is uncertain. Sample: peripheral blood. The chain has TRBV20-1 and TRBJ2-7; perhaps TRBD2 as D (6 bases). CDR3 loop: CSASRGWRAYEQYF. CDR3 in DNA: TGCAGTGCTAGTCGGGGGTGGAGAGCTTACGAGCAGTACTTC.